Presented here are 12 T cell receptor beta chains from one specimen sequenced in a study of cytomegalovirus exposure and HLA in healthy donors. The PCR ran on 60 Vbeta and 13 Jbeta primers. Assay: immunoSEQ multiplex PCR; the TCRdb copy retains only in-frame clones and omits some. The repertoire consists of around 40,000 clones, with almost 70% occurring once and the leading ten covering around 7%. The sample consisted of PBMCs. The receptors were sampled from a man younger than 45 in good health and CMV-seronegative.

The chain recombines TRBV7-9 with TRBJ2-3; TRBD1 matches 9 bases. The CDR3 runs to 14 residues. After removal of 7 bases from V and 4 bases from J, the junction contained 6 bases not matched to a gene. The germline CDR1 and CDR2 sequences are SEHNR and FQNEAQ (reference sequence). CDR3 bases: TGTGCCAGCACCCGGGACAGGGTCGCAGATACGCAGTATTTT. Protein: CASTRDRVADTQYF.

The chain recombines TRBV10-1 with TRBJ2-3, with 9 bases fitting TRBD1. J gave up 5 bases and V 7 bases, and 7 bases lay outside the gene matches. The length of the CDR3 is 14 residues. Germline lookup yields CDR1 WNHNN and CDR2 SYGVQD (reference sequence). The CDR3 DNA reads as TGCGCCAGCACACCGGGACAGGGAGTAGATACGCAGTATTTT. It is translated as CASTPGQGVDTQYF.

In its sample, this clone was seen once. V gene TRBV9 combines with J gene TRBJ1-4, with D maybe TRBD1 (5 bases). Germline V gives CDR1 SGDLS, CDR2 YYNGEE. Trimming left V 0 bases short and J 3 bases short, with 12 bases between. The CDR3 is 16 amino acids. CDR3 in amino acids: CASSVGGGAANEKLFF. CDR3 in DNA: TGTGCCAGCAGCGTAGGAGGTGGGGCAGCTAATGAAAAACTGTTTTTT.

This clone showed up just a few times. The V gene is TRBV6-1, the J gene TRBJ1-5; D ambiguous. CDR3 length: 12 amino acids. Trimming took 3 bases from V and 12 from J, leaving 12 bases between them. Germline assignment: CDR1 MNHNS and CDR2 SASEGT. CDR3 DNA sequence: TGTGCCAGCAGTGACGGGGTCCTGGACCAGCATTTT. Amino acid sequence: CASSDGVLDQHF.

This sequence joins TRBV19 and TRBJ2-3, with D unclear. CDR1 is LNHDA and CDR2 is SQIVND in the germline V gene (reference sequence). The CDR3 is made up of 12 amino acids. V lost 5 bases, J lost 2 bases, and 5 bases lay in between. CDR3 region: CASSPYTDTQYF. CDR3 nucleotide sequence: TGTGCCAGTAGTCCCTACACAGATACGCAGTATTTT.

The chain recombines TRBV7-2 with TRBJ2-5; D may be TRBD2 (6 bases). Germline CDR1 is SGHTA and CDR2 is FQGNSA. CDR3 size: 14 residues. The V and J ends lost 0 bases and 4 bases respectively, with 9 bases between them. CDR3 region: CASSLAGGRETQYF. Written as DNA, the CDR3 is TGTGCCAGCAGCTTAGCGGGGGGAAGAGAGACCCAGTACTTC.

This clone was seen just once. The J gene is TRBJ2-3, the V gene TRBV7-2; D gene ambiguous. The CDR3 totals 11 residues. CDR1 is SGHTA, CDR2 FQGNSA, per germline. V lost 8 bases and J lost 8, with 11 bases in between. The CDR3 sequence is CASGPKSTQYF. The CDR3 DNA reads TGTGCCAGCGGCCCGAAATCTACGCAGTATTTT.

In DNA, the CDR3 is TGCGCCAGCAGCCTAGGGTGGGGAGATCAGCCCCAGCATTTT. This translates into CASSLGWGDQPQHF. The gene calls are TRBV5-1 and TRBJ1-5; no reliable D call. Trimming removed 4 bases at V and 5 bases at J, with 13 bases between. CDR1 and CDR2 from the germline V gene are SGHRS and YFSETQ. This CDR3 is built from 14 residues. The entire variable domain, with the rest obtained from reference TRBV5-1 and TRBJ1-5, is as follows: KAGVTQTPRYLIKTRGQQVTLSCSPISGHRSVSWYQQTPGQGLQFLFEYFSETQRNKGNFPGRFSGRQFSNSRSEMNVSTLELGDSALYLCASSLGWGDQPQHFGDGTRLSIL.

The chain uses TRBV4-2 and TRBJ1-4, with D maybe TRBD1 (5 bases). Looked up from germline, CDR1 is LGHNA and CDR2 is YNFKEQ. V shed 0 bases and J shed 8 bases, with 13 bases lying between them. The CDR3 covers 15 residues. The CDR3 coding sequence is TGTGCCAGCAGCCAAGATGGCCGACAGAGGGAAAAACTGTTTTTT. This translates into CASSQDGRQREKLFF.

The rearrangement joins TRBV25-1 to TRBJ2-3, with D possibly TRBD1 on 5 matching bases. The germline V gene encodes CDR1 MGHDK and CDR2 SYGVNS. The CDR3 runs 14 residues. V lost 4 bases and J 3 bases, leaving 11 bases between the germline ends. The CDR3 region is CASSAQGRTDTQYF. The CDR3 DNA sequence: TGTGCCAGCAGTGCCCAGGGTAGAACAGATACGCAGTATTTT.

The CDR3 nucleotides read TGCGCCAGCAGCCGAGCGGGGGGCGGCACAGATACGCAGTATTTT. Its translation: CASSRAGGGTDTQYF. J is TRBJ2-3 and V is TRBV4-1; 9 nucleotides align to TRBD2. CDR3 length: 15 amino acids. The germline gives CDR1 MGHRA, CDR2 YSYEKL. The junction had 3 bases not matched to a gene; V was cut back by 4 bases and J by 1 base.

The CDR3 DNA is TGCGCCAGCAGCCGGAGCGGGGGCGAGACCCAGTACTTC. Residues: CASSRSGGETQYF. The rearrangement links TRBV5-1 to TRBJ2-5; TRBD2 matches at 8 bases. Losses at the gene ends were 4 bases for V and 5 bases for J; bases not matched to a gene: 4. Germline values: CDR1 SGHRS, CDR2 YFSETQ. The CDR3 is 13 amino acids.